This TCR beta chain was sequenced for a study of T cell changes during pregnancy in multiple sclerosis. The table lists this clone with a count of one. Clones were sequenced by immunoSEQ multiplex PCR, and TCRdb holds only the in-frame ones, with some missing. The repertoire holds around 75,000 clones, with 94% as singletons. CDR3 length equals 17 residues. J gave up 13 bases and V 5 bases, and 22 bases lay outside the gene matches. Germline CDR1 is PRHDT and CDR2 is FYEKMQ (reference sequence). Sequenced here: CD4+ T cells from peripheral blood mononuclear cells, sampled after pregnancy. The TCR sequence derives from a female donor with multiple sclerosis, enrolled in a pregnancy study. The chain recombines TRBV13 with TRBJ2-1; 8 bases are a match to TRBD2. CDR3 protein: CASSGRRVSSSGGIQFF. In nucleotides, the CDR3 is TGTGCCAGCAGCGGCCGCCGCGTCTCTTCCTCGGGGGGGATACAGTTCTTC.